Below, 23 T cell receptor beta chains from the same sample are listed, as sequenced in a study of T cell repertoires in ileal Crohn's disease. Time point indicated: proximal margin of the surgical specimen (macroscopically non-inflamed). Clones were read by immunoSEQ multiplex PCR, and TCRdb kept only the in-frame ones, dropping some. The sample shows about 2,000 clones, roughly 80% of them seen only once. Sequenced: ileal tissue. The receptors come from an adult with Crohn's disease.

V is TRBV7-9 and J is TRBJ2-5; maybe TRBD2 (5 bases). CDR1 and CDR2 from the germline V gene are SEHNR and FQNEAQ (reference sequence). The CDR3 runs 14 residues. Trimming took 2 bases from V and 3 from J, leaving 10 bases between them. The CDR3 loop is CASSLFGIKETQYF. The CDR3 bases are TGTGCCAGCAGCTTATTCGGGATCAAAGAGACCCAGTACTTC.

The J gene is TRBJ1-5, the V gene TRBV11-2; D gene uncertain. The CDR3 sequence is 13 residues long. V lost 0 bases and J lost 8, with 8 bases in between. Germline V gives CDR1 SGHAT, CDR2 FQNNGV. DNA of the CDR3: TGTGCCAGCAGCTTAGATCGTCGAGAGCCCCAGCATTTT. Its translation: CASSLDRREPQHF.

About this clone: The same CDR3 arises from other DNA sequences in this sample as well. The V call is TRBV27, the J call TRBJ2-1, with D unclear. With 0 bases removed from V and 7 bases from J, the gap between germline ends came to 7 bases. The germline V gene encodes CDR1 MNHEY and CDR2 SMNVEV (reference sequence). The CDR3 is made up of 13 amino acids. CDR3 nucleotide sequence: TGTGCCAGCAGTTTATCGTCTGGGAATGAGCAGTTCTTC. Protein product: CASSLSSGNEQFF.

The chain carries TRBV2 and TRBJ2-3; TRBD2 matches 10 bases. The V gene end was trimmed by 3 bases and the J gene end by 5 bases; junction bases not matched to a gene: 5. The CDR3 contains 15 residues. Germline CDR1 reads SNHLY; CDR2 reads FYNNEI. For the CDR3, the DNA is TGTGCCAGCAGTGATGGGACTAGCGAGGTAGATACGCAGTATTTT. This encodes CASSDGTSEVDTQYF.

The CDR3: CASSQKIQGADTQYF. CDR3 coding DNA: TGTGCCAGCAGTCAGAAGATTCAGGGGGCAGATACGCAGTATTTT. The V gene is TRBV7-9, the J gene TRBJ2-3; TRBD1 agrees at 7 bases. With 6 bases clipped from V and 4 bases from J, the junction kept 10 bases outside the gene matches. The germline gives CDR1 SEHNR, CDR2 FQNEAQ (reference sequence). The length of the CDR3 is 15 residues.

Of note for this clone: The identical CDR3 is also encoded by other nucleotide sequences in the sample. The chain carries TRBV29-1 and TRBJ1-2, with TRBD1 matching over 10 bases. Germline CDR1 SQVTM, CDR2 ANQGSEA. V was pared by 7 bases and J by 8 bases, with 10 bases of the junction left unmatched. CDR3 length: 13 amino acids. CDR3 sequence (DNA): TGCAGCGCCTGGACAGGGGGGATTGGGGGCTACACCTTC. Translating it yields CSAWTGGIGGYTF.

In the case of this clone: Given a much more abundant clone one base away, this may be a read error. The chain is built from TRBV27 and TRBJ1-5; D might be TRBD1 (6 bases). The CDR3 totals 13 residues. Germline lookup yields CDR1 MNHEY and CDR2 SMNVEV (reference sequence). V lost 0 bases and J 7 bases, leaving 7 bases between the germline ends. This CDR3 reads CASSLSGGQPQHF. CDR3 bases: TGTGCCAGCAGTTTATCGGGGGGCCAGCCCCAGCATTTT.

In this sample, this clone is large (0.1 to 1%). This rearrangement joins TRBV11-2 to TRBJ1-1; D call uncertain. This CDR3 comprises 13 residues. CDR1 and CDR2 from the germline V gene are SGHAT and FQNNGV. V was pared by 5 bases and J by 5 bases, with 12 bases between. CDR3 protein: CASSPDLRTEAFF. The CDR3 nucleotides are TGTGCCAGCAGCCCCGACCTTCGGACTGAAGCTTTCTTT.

The CDR3 nucleotides read TGTGCCAGCAGCTTGCCAGGGGACAGCCAAAACATTCAGTACTTC. Its protein product is CASSLPGDSQNIQYF. V usage is TRBV5-4 and J usage is TRBJ2-4, with 7 bases aligning to TRBD1. Germline V gene sequence: CDR1 SGHNT, CDR2 YYREEE (reference sequence). V was clipped by 1 base and J by 5 bases; unmatched bases: 6. The CDR3 has 15 amino acids.

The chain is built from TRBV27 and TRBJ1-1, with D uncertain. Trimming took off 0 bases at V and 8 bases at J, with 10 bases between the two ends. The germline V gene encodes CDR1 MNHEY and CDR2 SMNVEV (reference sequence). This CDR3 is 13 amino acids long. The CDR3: CASSLSPQDEAFF. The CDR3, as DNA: TGTGCCAGCAGTTTATCCCCGCAAGACGAAGCTTTCTTT.

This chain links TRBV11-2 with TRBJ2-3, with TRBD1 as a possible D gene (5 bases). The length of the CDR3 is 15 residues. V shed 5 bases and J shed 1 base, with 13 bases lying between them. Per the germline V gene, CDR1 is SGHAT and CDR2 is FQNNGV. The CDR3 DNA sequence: TGTGCCAGCAGCCTACGTCAGGGCGGCACAGATACGCAGTATTTT. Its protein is CASSLRQGGTDTQYF.

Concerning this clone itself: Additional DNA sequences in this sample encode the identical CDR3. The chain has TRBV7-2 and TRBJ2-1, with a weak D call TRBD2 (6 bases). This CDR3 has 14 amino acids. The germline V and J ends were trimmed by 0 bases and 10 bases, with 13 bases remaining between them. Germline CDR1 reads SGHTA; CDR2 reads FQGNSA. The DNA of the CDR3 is TGTGCCAGCAGCTTAGCACGGTCAGCGGGCGAGCAGTTCTTC. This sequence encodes CASSLARSAGEQFF.

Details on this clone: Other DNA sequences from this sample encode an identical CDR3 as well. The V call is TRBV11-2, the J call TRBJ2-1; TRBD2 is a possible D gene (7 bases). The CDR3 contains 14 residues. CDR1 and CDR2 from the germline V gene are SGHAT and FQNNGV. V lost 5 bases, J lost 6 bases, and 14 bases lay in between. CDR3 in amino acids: CASSPAGARNEQFF. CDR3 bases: TGTGCCAGCAGCCCCGCGGGGGCCCGCAATGAGCAGTTCTTC. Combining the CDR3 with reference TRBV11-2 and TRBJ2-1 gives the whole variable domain EAGVAQSPRYKIIEKRQSVAFWCNPISGHATLYWYQQILGQGPKLLIQFQNNGVVDDSQLPKDRFSAERLKGVDSTLKIQPAKLEDSAVYLCASSPAGARNEQFFGPGTRLTVL.

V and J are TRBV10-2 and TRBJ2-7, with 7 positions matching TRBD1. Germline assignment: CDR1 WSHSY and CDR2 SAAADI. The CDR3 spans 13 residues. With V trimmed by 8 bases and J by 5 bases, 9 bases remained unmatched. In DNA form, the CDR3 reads TGCGCCAGCGAGACAGGGAACAGGAACGAGCAGTACTTC. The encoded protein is CASETGNRNEQYF.

In nucleotides, the CDR3 is TGTGCCAGCAGTTATGGGGGGGGCCAGCCCCAGCATTTT. It codes for CASSYGGGQPQHF. The genes are TRBV6-5 and TRBJ1-5, with D perhaps TRBD1 (6 bases). The CDR3 runs to 13 residues. The germline V and J ends were trimmed by 3 bases and 7 bases, with 10 bases remaining between them. The germline V gene has CDR1 MNHEY and CDR2 SVGAGI.

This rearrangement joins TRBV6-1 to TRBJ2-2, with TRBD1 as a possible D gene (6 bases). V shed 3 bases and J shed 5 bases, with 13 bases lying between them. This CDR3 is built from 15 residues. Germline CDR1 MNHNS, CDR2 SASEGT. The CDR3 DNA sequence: TGTGCCAGCAGTGATCGGCAGGGGTATACCGGGGAGCTGTTTTTT. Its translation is CASSDRQGYTGELFF.

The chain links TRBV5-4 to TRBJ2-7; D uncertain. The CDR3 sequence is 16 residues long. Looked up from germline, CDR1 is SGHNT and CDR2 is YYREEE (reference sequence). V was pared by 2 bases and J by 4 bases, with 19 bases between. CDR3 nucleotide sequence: TGTGCCAGCAGCTTAGCCCCGCTTACGACCACATACGAGCAGTACTTC. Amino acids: CASSLAPLTTTYEQYF.

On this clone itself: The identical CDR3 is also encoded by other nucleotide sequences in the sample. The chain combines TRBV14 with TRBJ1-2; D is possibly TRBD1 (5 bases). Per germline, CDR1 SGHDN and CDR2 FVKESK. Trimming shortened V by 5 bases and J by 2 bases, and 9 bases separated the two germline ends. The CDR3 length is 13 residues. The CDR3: CASSSGTNYGYTF. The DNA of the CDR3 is TGTGCCAGCAGCTCCGGGACGAACTATGGCTACACCTTC.

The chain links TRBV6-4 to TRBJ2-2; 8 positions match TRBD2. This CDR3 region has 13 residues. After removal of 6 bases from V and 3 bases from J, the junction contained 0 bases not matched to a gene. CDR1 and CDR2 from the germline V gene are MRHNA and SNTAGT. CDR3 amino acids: CASSGGDTGELFF. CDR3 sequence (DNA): TGTGCCAGCAGCGGGGGGGACACCGGGGAGCTGTTTTTT.

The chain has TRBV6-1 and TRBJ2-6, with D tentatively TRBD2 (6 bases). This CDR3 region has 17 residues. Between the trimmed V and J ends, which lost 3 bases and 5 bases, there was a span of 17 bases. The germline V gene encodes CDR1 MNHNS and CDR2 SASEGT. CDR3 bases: TGTGCCAGCAGTGAGGAAGCGGGCGCTACGTGGGCCAACGTCCTGACTTTC. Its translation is CASSEEAGATWANVLTF.

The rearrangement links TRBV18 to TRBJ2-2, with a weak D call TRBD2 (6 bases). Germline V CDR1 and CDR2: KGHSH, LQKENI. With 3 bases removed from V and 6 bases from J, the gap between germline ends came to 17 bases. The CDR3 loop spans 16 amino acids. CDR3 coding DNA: TGTGCCAGCTCACCCGAAGCAGTGACTAGGGCCGGGGAGCTGTTTTTT. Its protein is CASSPEAVTRAGELFF.

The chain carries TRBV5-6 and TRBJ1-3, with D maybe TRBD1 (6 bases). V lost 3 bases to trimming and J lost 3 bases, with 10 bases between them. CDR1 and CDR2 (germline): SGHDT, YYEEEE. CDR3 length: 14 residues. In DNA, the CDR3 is TGTGCCAGCAGCTCCCGGGGGCTTGGAAACACCATATATTTT. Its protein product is CASSSRGLGNTIYF. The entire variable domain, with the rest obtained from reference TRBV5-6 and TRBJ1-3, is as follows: DAGVTQSPTHLIKTRGQQVTLRCSPKSGHDTVSWYQQALGQGPQFIFQYYEEEERQRGNFPDRFSGHQFPNYSSELNVNALLLGDSALYLCASSSRGLGNTIYFGEGSWLTVV.

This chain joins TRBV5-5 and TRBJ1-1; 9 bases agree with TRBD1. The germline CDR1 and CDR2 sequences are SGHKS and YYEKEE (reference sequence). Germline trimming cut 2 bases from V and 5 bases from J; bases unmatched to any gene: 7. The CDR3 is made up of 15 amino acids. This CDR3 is CASSFGQGKITEAFF. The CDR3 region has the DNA TGTGCCAGCAGCTTCGGACAGGGGAAAATAACTGAAGCTTTCTTT.